This T cell receptor beta chain was retrieved from a study of PD-1 blockade in classical Hodgkin lymphoma. About the study: Nivolumab dosing for patients was 3 mg/kg, administered intravenously every 2 weeks.

The protocol was immunoSEQ multiplex PCR, while the TCRdb copy is restricted to in-frame clones and leaves out a portion. Of over 85,000 clones in the sample, about nine tenths were seen once. Time point specified: cycle 4 day 1 (C4D1), after 5 to 7 weeks of nivolumab. Each and every patient relapsed after autologous stem cell transplantation, and patients got differing brentuximab vedotin exposure. Points from the study as a whole: Patients who initiated nivolumab within 1 year of ASCT were excluded. The study found that TCR diversity rose significantly by C4D1 in CD4+ but not CD8+ cells. Newly diagnosed patients were reported to start with lower TCR diversity than healthy donors.

In the case of this clone: What it recognizes is unknown.

Per the germline V gene, CDR1 is SQVTM and CDR2 is ANQGSEA. The CDR3 covers 16 residues. V shed 6 bases and J 4 bases; nucleotides not matched to a gene: 17. Sequencing used peripheral blood mononuclear cells (PBMCs), obtained before the fourth cycle of nivolumab. This receptor was obtained from a human donor with classical Hodgkin lymphoma. The genes are TRBV29-1 and TRBJ1-2; 7 bases map to TRBD1. DNA of the CDR3: TGCAGCGTCCTCCGGGACAGCGAGCCGGGGTTCTATGGCTACACCTTC. The encoded protein is CSVLRDSEPGFYGYTF.